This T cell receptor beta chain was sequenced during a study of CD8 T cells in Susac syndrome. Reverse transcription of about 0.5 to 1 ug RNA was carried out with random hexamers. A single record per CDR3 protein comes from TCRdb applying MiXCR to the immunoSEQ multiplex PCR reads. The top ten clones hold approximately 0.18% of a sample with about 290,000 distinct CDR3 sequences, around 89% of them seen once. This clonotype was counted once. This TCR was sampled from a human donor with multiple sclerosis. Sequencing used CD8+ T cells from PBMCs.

The CDR3 sequence: CAWRNIRTRETQYF. CDR3 nucleotides: TGTGCCTGGAGAAATATCCGGACAAGGGAGACCCAGTACTTC. The V and J genes are TRBV30 and TRBJ2-5, with D maybe TRBD1 (5 bases). This CDR3 has 14 residues. Germline values: CDR1 GTSNPN, CDR2 SVGIG (reference sequence). V lost 3 bases to trimming and J lost 5 bases, with 16 bases between them.